The 10 T cell receptor beta chains below were found in one sample sequenced in a study of blood T cell repertoires in COVID-19. Profiling relied on immunoSEQ multiplex PCR, and the TCRdb table lists in-frame clones only, not all of them. The sample has 150,000 to 200,000 clones; approximately 84% are singletons. Sample: peripheral blood. The receptors shown here come from a human donor with acute or convalescent COVID-19. The donor label of this sample is uncertain.

This sequence joins TRBV18 and TRBJ1-5; 7 nucleotides align to TRBD1. V lost 3 bases to trimming and J lost 9 bases; unmatched junction nucleotides: 5. Looked up from germline, CDR1 is KGHSH and CDR2 is LQKENI. The CDR3 has 13 amino acids. The CDR3 is CASSPDRDGPQHF. The CDR3, as DNA: TGTGCCAGCTCACCCGACAGGGACGGGCCCCAGCATTTT.

The V call is TRBV10-3, the J call TRBJ1-4; 8 bases match TRBD1. V dropped 5 bases and J dropped 5; count of bases not matched to a gene: 1. In germline, CDR1 is ENHRY, CDR2 SYGVKD. The CDR3 has 13 amino acids. CDR3 DNA: TGTGCCATCAGTCGGGACAGGAATGAAAAACTGTTTTTT. It codes for CAISRDRNEKLFF.

The rearrangement links TRBV4-1 to TRBJ1-1; D is undetermined. The V end lost 0 bases, the J end lost 3 bases, and 5 bases lay between the germline ends. Germline values: CDR1 MGHRA, CDR2 YSYEKL. The CDR3 covers 13 residues. The CDR3 bases are TGCGCCAGCAGCCAAGAGCCGGACACTGAAGCTTTCTTT. It specifies CASSQEPDTEAFF.

The V gene is TRBV6-5, the J gene TRBJ2-2; possible D gene TRBD2, 5 bases. V was shortened by 0 bases and J by 5 bases, with 7 bases between the two germline ends. This CDR3 region has 14 residues. Germline assignment: CDR1 MNHEY and CDR2 SVGAGI. The DNA of the CDR3 is TGTGCCAGCAGTTACTCTCGGGGTACCGGGGAGCTGTTTTTT. It yields the protein CASSYSRGTGELFF.

The CDR3 DNA sequence: TGCGCCAGCAGTCCTGACAACTACGAGCAGTACTTC. This translates into CASSPDNYEQYF. The chain links TRBV5-1 to TRBJ2-7; D gene ambiguous. The CDR3 length is 12 residues. Deletions cut 5 bases from V and 3 bases from J, with 9 bases between. Germline V gene sequence: CDR1 SGHRS, CDR2 YFSETQ.

There are a few counts of this clone. This sequence joins TRBV2 and TRBJ1-6, with 7 bases identical to TRBD1. This CDR3 is built from 14 residues. The V and J ends lost 7 bases and 5 bases, in that order; junction bases with no gene match: 5. Germline lookup yields CDR1 SNHLY and CDR2 FYNNEI. Here the CDR3 DNA reads TGTGCCAGCAAGGGGGACAGAGATAATTCACCCCTCCACTTT. Its translation: CASKGDRDNSPLHF. The full variable domain, rest sourced from reference TRBV2 and TRBJ1-6, is EPEVTQTPSHQVTQMGQEVILRCVPISNHLYFYWYRQILGQKVEFLVSFYNNEISEKSEIFDDQFSVERPDGSNFTLKIRSTKLEDSAMYFCASKGDRDNSPLHFGNGTRLTVT.

The chain uses TRBV25-1 and TRBJ1-1; D perhaps matches TRBD1 (5 bases). This CDR3 spans 13 amino acids. Trimming removed 4 bases at V and 4 bases at J, with 10 bases between. Germline V gene data show CDR1 as MGHDK and CDR2 as SYGVNS. CDR3 sequence reads: CASSAEGVTEAFF. DNA for the CDR3: TGTGCCAGCAGTGCGGAAGGGGTCACTGAAGCTTTCTTT.

This chain connects TRBV6-5 to TRBJ1-2; TRBD1 matches 7 bases. Germline-derived CDR1 and CDR2 are MNHEY and SVGAGI. This CDR3 has 13 amino acids. V shed 5 bases, J shed 1 base, and the junction held 1 base outside the gene matches. The CDR3, as DNA: TGTGCCAGCAGTCAGGGGGTTAACTATGGCTACACCTTC. Its protein is CASSQGVNYGYTF.

The V gene is TRBV4-2, the J gene TRBJ1-6, with D maybe TRBD1 (5 bases). Trimming removed 0 bases at V and 10 bases at J, with 28 bases between. This CDR3 contains 20 residues. Germline V gene lookup returns CDR1 LGHNA and CDR2 YNFKEQ. The CDR3 loop reads CASSQDPIAGRQPLNSPLHF. The CDR3 coding sequence is TGTGCCAGCAGCCAAGATCCAATCGCTGGCAGACAGCCCTTAAACTCACCCCTCCACTTT.

This clone was detected only a few times. The J gene is TRBJ2-2, the V gene TRBV2, with a weak D call TRBD2 (5 bases). Germline V gene data show CDR1 as SNHLY and CDR2 as FYNNEI. Trimming left V 6 bases short and J 2 bases short, with 16 bases between. The CDR3 covers 16 residues. CDR3 in amino acids: CASRMGSGFNTGELFF. In DNA form, the CDR3 reads TGTGCCAGCAGGATGGGGTCGGGATTCAACACCGGGGAGCTGTTTTTT. The complete variable domain, with remaining parts taken from reference TRBV2 and TRBJ2-2, reads EPEVTQTPSHQVTQMGQEVILRCVPISNHLYFYWYRQILGQKVEFLVSFYNNEISEKSEIFDDQFSVERPDGSNFTLKIRSTKLEDSAMYFCASRMGSGFNTGELFFGEGSRLTVL.